These 11 T cell receptor beta chains came from one sample sequenced in a study of blood T cells in healthy people across ages. Alongside a J-beta primer mix, a sample-barcoded 5' primer served in a second PCR lasting roughly 6 to 12 cycles. TCRdb ran MiXCR on the 5' RACE reads and lists one entry per CDR3 protein. The sample gives 1,500,000 or so distinct CDR3 sequences, approximately 42% of which show up once; around 4% is in the top ten. Material: blood. These receptors were collected from a woman aged 18-30 years in good health.

The chain couples TRBV4-1 to TRBJ2-5, with 7 positions matching TRBD2. The CDR3 runs to 14 residues. Losses at the gene ends were 3 bases for V and 11 bases for J; bases not matched to a gene: 12. The V gene's germline CDR1 is MGHRA and CDR2 YSYEKL. CDR3 DNA: TGCGCCAGCAGCCACAGCGGGATTTACAATGAGCAGTACTTC. Amino acid sequence: CASSHSGIYNEQYF.

The chain is built from TRBV25-1 and TRBJ1-1; a possible D gene is TRBD1 (6 bases). The CDR3 has 15 residues. CDR1 is MGHDK, CDR2 SYGVNS, per germline. Trimming took off 3 bases at V and 3 bases at J, with 14 bases between the two ends. CDR3 in amino acids: CASSDIGGPHTEAFF. In DNA, the CDR3 is TGTGCCAGCAGTGATATCGGGGGGCCGCACACTGAAGCTTTCTTT.

The chain joins TRBV11-2 to TRBJ2-2; D gene unclear. The CDR3 has 13 amino acids. CDR1 SGHAT and CDR2 FQNNGV come from the germline V gene. V was shortened by 5 bases and J by 13 bases, with 17 bases between the two germline ends. The CDR3: CASSPGPLTALFF. CDR3 nucleotides: TGTGCCAGCAGCCCTGGGCCCCTCACAGCGCTGTTTTTT.

On this clonotype itself: Mismatch with germline at one junction end may stem from a read error. This chain uses TRBV5-1 with TRBJ1-2; perhaps TRBD1 as D (5 bases). The CDR3 has 14 residues. CDR1 is SGHRS, CDR2 YFSETQ, per germline. CDR3 sequence reads: CASSLDRTNYGCTF. CDR3 nucleotides: TGCGCCAGCAGCTTGGACAGGACCAACTATGGCTGCACCTTC.

This chain links TRBV4-1 with TRBJ2-7; TRBD1 agrees at 7 bases. Judging by the DNA end, TRBJ2-5 fits better; the J call may be wrong. Per the germline V gene, CDR1 is MGHRA and CDR2 is YSYEKL. The CDR3 spans 15 residues. CDR3 protein: CASSPQVGGGETQYF. The CDR3 DNA follows: TGCGCCAGCAGCCCTCAAGTAGGGGGCGGGGAGACCCAGTACTTC.

Note on this clonotype: This may stem from a read error, because a much larger clone lies one nucleotide away. J is TRBJ1-1 and V is TRBV6-4; no clear D gene. Germline-derived CDR1 and CDR2 are MRHNA and SNTAGT. This CDR3 is 11 amino acids long. The V end lost 5 bases, the J end lost 3 bases, and 4 bases lay between the germline ends. CDR3 protein: CASSRHTEAFF. DNA of the CDR3: TGTGCCAGCAGTAGGCACACTGAAGCTTTCTTT.

V is TRBV20-1 and J is TRBJ2-1; 10 nucleotides agree with TRBD1. Germline V gene lookup returns CDR1 DFQATT and CDR2 SNEGSKA (reference sequence). Unmatched junction bases numbered 7, after V lost 0 bases and J lost 8 bases. The CDR3 totals 15 residues. The CDR3 protein is CSARDDRGRRDEQFF. The CDR3 DNA follows: TGCAGTGCTAGAGATGACAGGGGGCGCCGGGATGAGCAGTTCTTC.

This clonotype occurred a few times. The chain combines TRBV7-2 with TRBJ2-3, with 8 nucleotides matching TRBD1. Germline V gene data show CDR1 as SGHTA and CDR2 as FQGNSA. CDR3 length equals 16 residues. After removal of 1 base from V and 3 bases from J, the junction contained 6 bases not matched to a gene. CDR3: CASSLVRQGWTDTQYF. CDR3 DNA: TGTGCCAGCAGCTTAGTTCGACAGGGGTGGACAGATACGCAGTATTTT.

The genes are TRBV24-1 and TRBJ2-1; maybe TRBD1 (7 bases). CDR3 length: 16 amino acids. Germline values: CDR1 KGHDR, CDR2 SFDVKD. The germline V and J ends were trimmed by 1 base and 3 bases, with 12 bases remaining between them. For the CDR3, the DNA is TGTGCCACCAGTGATTTCGCCAGGGGGGACTACAATGAGCAGTTCTTC. Translating it yields CATSDFARGDYNEQFF.

The J gene is TRBJ2-7, the V gene TRBV12-3 or TRBV12-4; D assignment may be TRBD1 or TRBD2 (5 bases each). V dropped 3 bases and J dropped 6 bases, with 9 bases sitting between them. This CDR3 comprises 12 residues. The CDR3 is CASSFGATEQYF. CDR3 nucleotides: TGTGCCAGCAGTTTCGGGGCTACCGAGCAGTACTTC.

J is TRBJ2-1 and V is TRBV9; D remains ambiguous. V dropped 0 bases and J dropped 0 bases, with 7 bases sitting between them. Germline CDR1 and CDR2: SGDLS and YYNGEE. This CDR3 spans 15 amino acids. CDR3 region: CASSVDTTSYNEQFF. As DNA, the CDR3 is TGTGCCAGCAGCGTAGATACGACCTCCTACAATGAGCAGTTCTTC.